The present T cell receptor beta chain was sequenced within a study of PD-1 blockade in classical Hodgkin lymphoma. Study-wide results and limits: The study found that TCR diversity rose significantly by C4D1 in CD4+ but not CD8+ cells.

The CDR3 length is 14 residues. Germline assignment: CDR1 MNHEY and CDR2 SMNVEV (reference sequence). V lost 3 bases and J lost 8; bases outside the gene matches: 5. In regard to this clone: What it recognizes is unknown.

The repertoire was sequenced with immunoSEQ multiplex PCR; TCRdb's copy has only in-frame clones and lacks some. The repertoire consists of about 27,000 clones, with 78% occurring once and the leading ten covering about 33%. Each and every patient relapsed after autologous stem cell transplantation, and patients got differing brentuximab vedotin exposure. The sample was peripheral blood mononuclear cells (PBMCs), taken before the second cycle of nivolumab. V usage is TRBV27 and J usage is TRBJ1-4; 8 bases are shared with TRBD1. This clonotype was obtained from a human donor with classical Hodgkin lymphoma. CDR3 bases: TGTGCCAGCAGTTTTTCCAGGGGGCCCGAAAAACTGTTTTTT. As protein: CASSFSRGPEKLFF.